This TCR beta chain was recorded in a study of blood T cell repertoires in COVID-19. Overall study context: COVID-19 samples collected from the United States, Italy and Spain covered acute and convalescent phases. T cells, B-cell-depleted T cells, or PBMCs provided the cDNA or gDNA that served as material.

The method was immunoSEQ multiplex PCR; TCRdb's version includes in-frame clones alone and lacks a portion of them. The sample yields over 150,000 clones, about 75% seen once. Sequences were obtained from peripheral blood. This clonotype was obtained from a woman aged 70-85 years with acute or convalescent COVID-19.

CDR3 DNA sequence: TGCAGTGCTAGTACTAGCGGATTCTCCTACAATGAGCAGTTCTTC. It translates to CSASTSGFSYNEQFF. The rearrangement links TRBV20-1 to TRBJ2-1; TRBD2 aligns across 8 bases. Germline V CDR1 and CDR2: DFQATT, SNEGSKA (reference sequence). The length of the CDR3 is 15 residues. V was pared by 3 bases and J by 0 bases, with 4 bases of the junction left unmatched.